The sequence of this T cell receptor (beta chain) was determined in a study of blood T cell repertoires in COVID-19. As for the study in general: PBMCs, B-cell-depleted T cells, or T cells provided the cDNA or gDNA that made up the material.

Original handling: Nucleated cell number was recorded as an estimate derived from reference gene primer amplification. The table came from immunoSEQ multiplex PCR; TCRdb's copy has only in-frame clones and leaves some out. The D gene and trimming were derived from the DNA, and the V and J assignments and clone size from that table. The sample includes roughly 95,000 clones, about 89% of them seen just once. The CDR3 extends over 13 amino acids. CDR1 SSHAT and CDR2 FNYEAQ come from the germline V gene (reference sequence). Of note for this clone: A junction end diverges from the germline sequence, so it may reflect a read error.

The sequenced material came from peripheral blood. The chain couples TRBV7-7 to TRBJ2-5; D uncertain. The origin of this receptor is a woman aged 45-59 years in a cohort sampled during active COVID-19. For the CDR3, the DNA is TGTGCTAGCAGCTACTCCTTCCAAGAGACCCAGTACTTC. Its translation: CASSYSFQETQYF. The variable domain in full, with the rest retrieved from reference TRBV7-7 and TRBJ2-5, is GAGVSQSPRYKVTKRGQDVTLRCDPISSHATLYWYQQALGQGPEFLTYFNYEAQPDKSGLPSDRFSAERPEGSISTLTIQRTEQRDSAMYRCASSYSFQETQYFGPGTRLLVL.